Following are 31 T cell receptor beta chains from one sample sequenced in a study of T cells after yellow fever vaccination. MiXCR was run by TCRdb on the 5' RACE reads, yielding one entry per CDR3 protein. The table shows hundreds of thousands of distinct CDR3 sequences, with about 14% occurring only once. The sample here was PBMCs, taken on the day of the yellow fever booster vaccination. These receptors were collected from a man aged 25 to 40 who received the YFV17D yellow fever vaccine.

The CDR3 DNA reads as TGTGCCAGCAGCCCAAGGGGCTACACCTTC. Its translation: CASSPRGYTF. The chain couples TRBV21-1 to TRBJ1-2. TRBV21-1 is a documented pseudogene. This CDR3 has 10 amino acids.

This clonotype appeared a few times. The rearrangement uses TRBV10-1 and TRBJ2-7; D gene ambiguous. V dropped 0 bases and J dropped 7 bases, with 10 bases sitting between them. This CDR3 has 13 residues. Germline CDR1 and CDR2: WNHNN and SYGVQD (reference sequence). The CDR3 loop is CASSESFIGEQYF. The CDR3 DNA reads as TGCGCCAGCAGTGAGTCTTTCATAGGGGAGCAGTACTTC.

This clonotype has only a few counts. V gene TRBV20-1 combines with J gene TRBJ2-7; 7 bases match TRBD1. Looked up from germline, CDR1 is DFQATT and CDR2 is SNEGSKA (reference sequence). This CDR3 has 14 amino acids. J gave up 2 bases and V 4 bases, and 8 bases lay outside the gene matches. In DNA, the CDR3 is TGCAGTGCTAATCGGGACAGAGGCCCCTACGAGCAGTACTTC. Residues: CSANRDRGPYEQYF.

This clonotype was counted between two and nine times. J is TRBJ2-6 and V is TRBV5-1, with D possibly matching TRBD1 (5 bases). The CDR3 loop spans 16 amino acids. Trimming took 0 bases from V and 8 from J, leaving 15 bases between them. Looked up from germline, CDR1 is SGHRS and CDR2 is YFSETQ. CDR3 DNA sequence: TGCGCCAGCAGCTTGGAGAGTCAGGGAAGGTCCAACGTCCTGACTTTC. Its protein product is CASSLESQGRSNVLTF. Looking up the rest from reference TRBV5-1 and TRBJ2-6 gives the full variable domain: KAGVTQTPRYLIKTRGQQVTLSCSPISGHRSVSWYQQTPGQGLQFLFEYFSETQRNKGNFPGRFSGRQFSNSRSEMNVSTLELGDSALYLCASSLESQGRSNVLTFGAGSRLTVL.

The chain links TRBV2 to TRBJ1-5, with unresolved D. Trimming cost V 7 bases and J 0 bases, with 13 bases left between them. The CDR3 runs to 15 residues. Germline values: CDR1 SNHLY, CDR2 FYNNEI. This CDR3 is CASKDGTYSNQPQHF. In DNA form, the CDR3 reads TGTGCCAGCAAAGACGGTACCTATAGCAATCAGCCCCAGCATTTT.

In its sample, this clonotype was seen a few times. The CDR3 spells CASSFQGVYEQYF. The CDR3 nucleotides read TGTGCCAGCAGTTTTCAAGGGGTCTACGAGCAGTACTTC. The rearrangement joins TRBV27 to TRBJ2-7; perhaps TRBD1 as D (5 bases). With 3 bases removed from V and 3 bases from J, the gap between germline ends came to 9 bases. CDR3 length: 13 residues. Per germline, CDR1 MNHEY and CDR2 SMNVEV (reference sequence).

This clonotype occurred many times. The rearrangement uses TRBV7-9 and TRBJ2-7; tentatively, D is TRBD2 (5 bases). V was pared by 2 bases and J by 7 bases, with 15 bases between. This CDR3 region has 14 residues. CDR1 is SEHNR and CDR2 is FQNEAQ in the germline V gene (reference sequence). The CDR3 protein is CASSLSVLSGEQYF. The CDR3 DNA follows: TGTGCCAGCAGCTTAAGTGTACTATCGGGGGAGCAGTACTTC. The full variable domain, rest sourced from reference TRBV7-9 and TRBJ2-7, is DTGVSQNPRHKITKRGQNVTFRCDPISEHNRLYWYRQTLGQGPEFLTYFQNEAQLEKSRLLSDRFSAERPKGSFSTLEIQRTEQGDSAMYLCASSLSVLSGEQYFGPGTRLTVT.

V usage is TRBV19 and J usage is TRBJ2-7; 8 nucleotides align to TRBD2. The CDR3 consists of 12 residues. The germline CDR1 and CDR2 sequences are LNHDA and SQIVND (reference sequence). V lost 11 bases and J lost 2; bases outside the gene matches: 5. The CDR3 sequence: CAVAAGAYEQYF. CDR3 sequence (DNA): TGTGCCGTAGCAGCGGGAGCCTACGAGCAGTACTTC.

A few counts support this clonotype. The chain employs TRBV19 and TRBJ2-7, with D uncertain. Germline V lookup: CDR1 LNHDA, CDR2 SQIVND (reference sequence). The V end lost 3 bases, the J end lost 6 bases, and 12 bases lay between the germline ends. This CDR3 has 13 amino acids. The CDR3 sequence is CASSIGSGGEQYF. CDR3 coding DNA: TGTGCCAGTAGTATCGGGTCCGGCGGCGAGCAGTACTTC.

This clonotype showed up just a few times. The chain employs TRBV24-1 and TRBJ1-4; unclear D gene. The V gene lost 9 bases and the J gene lost 8 bases, with 15 bases spanning the gap. The CDR3 loop spans 13 amino acids. Germline loops: CDR1 KGHDR, CDR2 SFDVKD. The CDR3 loop reads CATSDGTLEKLFF. The CDR3 DNA is TGTGCCACCTCGGACGGTACATTGGAAAAACTGTTTTTT.

The chain is built from TRBV30 and TRBJ1-2; D not certain. Per the germline V gene, CDR1 is GTSNPN and CDR2 is SVGIG (reference sequence). The CDR3 runs 12 residues. V lost 0 bases to trimming and J lost 4 bases, with 6 bases between them. The CDR3 loop reads CAWSVKGYGYTF. The CDR3 DNA is TGTGCCTGGAGTGTTAAGGGCTATGGCTACACCTTC.

J is TRBJ1-2 and V is TRBV19; D is unclear. There are 11 residues in the CDR3. Germline CDR1 reads LNHDA; CDR2 reads SQIVND (reference sequence). Trimming stripped 4 bases from V and 4 bases from J, with 4 bases between. The CDR3 here is CASSNSYGYTF. CDR3 coding DNA: TGTGCCAGTAGTAACAGCTATGGCTACACCTTC.

A few counts support this clonotype. The chain links TRBV28 to TRBJ2-4; 9 bases agree with TRBD1. V was pared by 4 bases and J by 7 bases, with 11 bases of the junction left unmatched. The CDR3 covers 16 residues. Germline V lookup: CDR1 MDHEN, CDR2 SYDVKM. The CDR3 sequence: CASSSSTGGLLNIQYF. The CDR3 DNA reads as TGTGCCAGCAGTTCCAGCACAGGGGGCCTCTTGAACATTCAGTACTTC. Combining the CDR3 with reference TRBV28 and TRBJ2-4 gives the whole variable domain DVKVTQSSRYLVKRTGEKVFLECVQDMDHENMFWYRQDPGLGLRLIYFSYDVKMKEKGDIPEGYSVSREKKERFSLILESASTNQTSMYLCASSSSTGGLLNIQYFGAGTRLSVL.

V is TRBV30 and J is TRBJ2-1; the D gene could be TRBD1 or TRBD2 (5 bases each). The CDR3 is made up of 12 amino acids. The V end was cut by 6 bases, the J end by 4 bases, with 10 bases between. CDR1 is GTSNPN and CDR2 is SVGIG in the germline V gene (reference sequence). The CDR3 region has the DNA TGTGCCTGTTCGGGACCATACAATGAGCAGTTCTTC. Translation gives CACSGPYNEQFF. Drawing the rest from reference TRBV30 and TRBJ2-1, the complete variable domain is SQTIHQWPATLVQPVGSPLSLECTVEGTSNPNLYWYRQAAGRGLQLLFYSVGIGQISSEVPQNLSASRPQDRQFILSSKKLLLSDSGFYLCACSGPYNEQFFGPGTRLTVL.

CDR3 in amino acids: CASSIGPGYNQPQHF. In DNA, the CDR3 is TGTGCCAGCAGCATAGGTCCGGGGTACAATCAGCCCCAGCATTTT. The chain couples TRBV9 to TRBJ1-5, with D unclear. The CDR3 runs 15 residues. The germline V gene encodes CDR1 SGDLS and CDR2 YYNGEE. Trimming left V 4 bases short and J 3 bases short, with 14 bases between.

This clonotype was counted only a few times. This chain links TRBV11-2 with TRBJ2-5, with D perhaps matching TRBD1 (5 bases). CDR1 and CDR2 (germline): SGHAT, FQNNGV. Trimming stripped 6 bases from V and 3 bases from J, with 11 bases between. The CDR3 contains 13 residues. The DNA of the CDR3 is TGTGCCAGCAGGGAGACGACAGAAGAGACCCAGTACTTC. It is translated as CASRETTEETQYF. Full variable domain (rest looked up from reference TRBV11-2 and TRBJ2-5): EAGVAQSPRYKIIEKRQSVAFWCNPISGHATLYWYQQILGQGPKLLIQFQNNGVVDDSQLPKDRFSAERLKGVDSTLKIQPAKLEDSAVYLCASRETTEETQYFGPGTRLLVL.

Remarks on this clonotype: Mismatch with germline at one junction end may stem from a read error. This rearrangement joins TRBV19 to TRBJ2-1; D not resolved. Germline CDR1 is LNHDA and CDR2 is SQIVND (reference sequence). CDR3 length: 13 amino acids. CDR3 region: CASSIGRYNEQSF. For the CDR3, the DNA is TGTGCCAGTAGTATAGGCAGATACAATGAGCAGTCCTTC.

The chain couples TRBV14 to TRBJ2-5; D not certain. Germline V gene data show CDR1 as SGHDN and CDR2 as FVKESK. V was pared by 0 bases and J by 5 bases, with 7 bases between. The CDR3 covers 13 residues. CDR3 DNA: TGTGCCAGCAGCCAAGAATCTCGCGAGACCCAGTACTTC. Encoded protein: CASSQESRETQYF.

This clonotype has a handful of counts. This chain connects TRBV30 to TRBJ2-7; D is uncertain. V was clipped by 1 base and J by 9 bases, with 10 bases between them. The germline CDR1 and CDR2 sequences are GTSNPN and SVGIG (reference sequence). CDR3 length equals 11 residues. Here the CDR3 reads CAWSDGFGQYF. In nucleotides, the CDR3 is TGTGCCTGGAGTGACGGGTTTGGGCAGTACTTC.

The chain employs TRBV5-1 and TRBJ2-1; D ambiguous. The CDR3 contains 14 residues. Germline V gene sequence: CDR1 SGHRS, CDR2 YFSETQ. V shed 0 bases and J shed 9 bases, with 13 bases lying between them. The CDR3 DNA sequence: TGCGCCAGCAGCTTGGAGACTCCCACGCGTGAGCAGTTCTTC. It yields the protein CASSLETPTREQFF.

J is TRBJ2-3 and V is TRBV7-9; maybe TRBD1 (6 bases). Germline CDR1 SEHNR, CDR2 FQNEAQ (reference sequence). Trimming stripped 5 bases from V and 0 bases from J, with 15 bases between. The CDR3 length is 16 residues. DNA for the CDR3: TGTGCCAGCAGCAAGACGGGACAAAGTAGCACAGATACGCAGTATTTT. It is translated as CASSKTGQSSTDTQYF.

V and J are TRBV15 and TRBJ2-7, with TRBD1 identical over 10 bases. V lost 3 bases and J lost 3; bases outside the gene matches: 2. The CDR3 has 14 residues. In germline, CDR1 is LNHNV, CDR2 YYDKDF (reference sequence). CDR3 sequence reads: CATSRGQGNYEQYF. As DNA, the CDR3 is TGTGCCACCAGCAGGGGACAGGGGAACTACGAGCAGTACTTC.

This clonotype was counted many times. The rearrangement joins TRBV18 to TRBJ1-3; D might be TRBD1 (6 bases). CDR3 size: 14 residues. V was clipped by 3 bases and J by 4 bases, with 10 bases between them. Germline assignment: CDR1 KGHSH and CDR2 LQKENI. CDR3 in DNA: TGTGCCAGCTCACCGGACAGCGACGGAAACACCATATATTTT. It translates to CASSPDSDGNTIYF.

The rearrangement links TRBV29-1 to TRBJ2-4; 7 bases are a match to TRBD1. The germline V gene encodes CDR1 SQVTM and CDR2 ANQGSEA. This CDR3 contains 14 residues. J lost 2 bases, V lost 6 bases, and 7 bases had no gene match. CDR3 nucleotide sequence: TGCAGCGTAGAGGGGGCATTAACCAAAAACATTCAGTACTTC. Its translation: CSVEGALTKNIQYF.

CDR3 loop: CASSLSNSLNTEAFF. The CDR3 nucleotides read TGTGCCAGCAGCTTAAGCAACAGCCTGAACACTGAAGCTTTCTTT. This chain uses TRBV7-2 with TRBJ1-1; D remains ambiguous. The V gene lost 2 bases and the J gene lost 0 bases, with 10 bases spanning the gap. Per the germline V gene, CDR1 is SGHTA and CDR2 is FQGNSA. This CDR3 spans 15 amino acids.

This clonotype came up a few times. The CDR3 DNA sequence: TGTGCCAGCAGCCTTACGCTTGGAGATACGCAGTATTTT. Amino acid sequence: CASSLTLGDTQYF. The rearrangement uses TRBV7-8 and TRBJ2-3; D is ambiguous. The V end lost 5 bases, the J end lost 5 bases, and 11 bases lay between the germline ends. CDR1 is SGHVS and CDR2 is FQNEAQ in the germline V gene. This CDR3 has 13 residues.

There are a few counts of this clonotype. The chain couples TRBV5-1 to TRBJ2-1; either TRBD1 or TRBD2 may fit D (7 bases each). The germline V gene has CDR1 SGHRS and CDR2 YFSETQ. The CDR3 is 15 amino acids. V was clipped by 9 bases and J by 0 bases, with 16 bases between them. The CDR3 DNA reads TGCGCCACCTCAGGGGGGAGGGGCTCCTACAATGAGCAGTTCTTC. Translated, it gives CATSGGRGSYNEQFF.

The chain recombines TRBV5-5 with TRBJ2-2; no clear D. The CDR3 is made up of 14 amino acids. The germline V gene has CDR1 SGHKS and CDR2 YYEKEE (reference sequence). V dropped 8 bases and J dropped 4 bases, with 15 bases sitting between them. As DNA, the CDR3 is TGTGCCAGTATGCTAGGATGGAGCACCGGGGAGCTGTTTTTT. It yields the protein CASMLGWSTGELFF.

This clonotype was counted only a few times. The gene calls are TRBV24-1 and TRBJ2-1, with 8 bases aligning to TRBD2. Looked up from germline, CDR1 is KGHDR and CDR2 is SFDVKD. The CDR3 spans 14 residues. Losses at the gene ends were 2 bases for V and 10 bases for J; bases not matched to a gene: 6. The CDR3 loop reads CATSDSSASGEQFF. CDR3 bases: TGTGCCACCAGTGATTCGTCGGCTAGCGGGGAGCAGTTCTTC.

The chain links TRBV10-3 to TRBJ1-4; 7 nucleotides agree with TRBD1. V lost 3 bases and J lost 4; bases outside the gene matches: 14. Germline V lookup: CDR1 ENHRY, CDR2 SYGVKD. The CDR3 runs 18 residues. The DNA for the CDR3 is TGTGCCATCAGTGAAGTCGGGCCTTTGGACAGGTTTAATGAAAAACTGTTTTTT. As protein: CAISEVGPLDRFNEKLFF.

V gene TRBV7-2 combines with J gene TRBJ1-5; maybe TRBD1 (6 bases). The CDR3 runs 16 residues. Germline V lookup: CDR1 SGHTA, CDR2 FQGNSA. Trimming pared 4 bases from V and 5 bases from J, leaving 18 bases between. CDR3 protein: CASSSPSAGEYQPQHF. DNA for the CDR3: TGTGCCAGCAGCTCCCCTTCGGCAGGGGAGTATCAGCCCCAGCATTTT.